The clone carrying this TCR beta chain was detected only a few times. From germline, CDR1 is SQVTM and CDR2 ANQGSEA. V lost 7 bases, J lost 6 bases, and 16 bases lay in between. This CDR3 spans 12 amino acids. The data originate from a study of beta chain features in type 1 diabetes. Each sorted fraction was over 95% pure. Every bit of the isolated RNA underwent reverse transcription, so sequencing read expressed TCRB transcripts. TCRdb keeps only in-frame clones here, not all; method: immunoSEQ multiplex PCR. The data show about 320,000 clones, 14% seen once. The clonotype originates from a man aged 30 to 39 in good health. The V and J genes are TRBV29-1 and TRBJ2-7; a possible D gene is TRBD2 (5 bases). Sequenced material: central memory CD4+ T cells from blood. This chain's CDR3 is CSAGVGSGEQYV. The CDR3 DNA reads as TGCAGCGCCGGGGTAGGATCGGGCGAGCAGTACGTC.